This T cell receptor beta chain was observed in a study of beta chain features in type 1 diabetes. The CDR3 sequence is 14 residues long. Germline V gene lookup returns CDR1 SGHDN and CDR2 FVKESK. V lost 3 bases and J lost 6; bases outside the gene matches: 6. Reverse transcription of all isolated RNA meant that expressed TCRB transcripts were sequenced. Repertoires were generated with immunoSEQ multiplex PCR, while TCRdb's copy carries only in-frame clones and drops some. The data contain hundreds of thousands of clones, under 70% of them seen just once; the ten biggest clones take up 0.053%. The sample was naive CD4+ T cells from blood. The genes are TRBV14 and TRBJ2-3, with TRBD2 matching 7 bases. The TCR sequence derives from a man aged 25-45 years in good health. CDR3 amino acids: CASSQGTSVDTQYF. In DNA, the CDR3 is TGTGCCAGCAGCCAGGGCACTAGCGTCGATACGCAGTATTTT.